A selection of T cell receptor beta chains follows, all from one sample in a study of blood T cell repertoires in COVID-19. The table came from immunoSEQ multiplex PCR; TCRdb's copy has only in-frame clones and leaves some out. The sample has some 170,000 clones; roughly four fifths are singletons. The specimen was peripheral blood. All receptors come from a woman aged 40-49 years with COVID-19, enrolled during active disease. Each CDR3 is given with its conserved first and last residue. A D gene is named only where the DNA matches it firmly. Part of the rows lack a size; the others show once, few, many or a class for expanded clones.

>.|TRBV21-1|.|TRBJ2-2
TGTGCCAGCAGCACCTGGGAGGGGTCGAACACCGGGGAGCTGTTTTTT
CASSTWEGSNTGELFF
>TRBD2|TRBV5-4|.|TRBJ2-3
TGTGCCAGCAGCTTAGGTAGCGGGGGCACAGATACGCAGTATTTT
CASSLGSGGTDTQYF
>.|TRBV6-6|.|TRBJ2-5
TGTGCCAGCAGGGAGACAGGAGGCCAAGAGACCCAGTACTTC
CASRETGGQETQYF
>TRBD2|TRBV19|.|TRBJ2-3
TGTGCCAGTACTTTGCTAGCGGGGAGCACAGATACGCAGTATTTT
CASTLLAGSTDTQYF
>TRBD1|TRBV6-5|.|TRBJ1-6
TGTGCCAGCAGTTACTCGGTTGGGACAGCCCTGTGGCCCCTCCACTTT
CASSYSVGTALWPLHF
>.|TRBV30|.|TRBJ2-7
TGTGCCTGGTCCCAATCGGGAGTCTACGAGCAGTACTTC
CAWSQSGVYEQYF
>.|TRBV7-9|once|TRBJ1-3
TGTGCCAGCAGCCCTTTTCGGGATCTCTCTGGAAACACCATATATTTT
CASSPFRDLSGNTIYF
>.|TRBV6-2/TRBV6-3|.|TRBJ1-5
TGTGCCAGCAGTTACCCGGGGAATCAGCCCCAGCATTTT
CASSYPGNQPQHF
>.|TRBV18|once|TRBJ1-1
TGTGCCAGCTCACCTTCCGGCACAGGGCAAACTGAAGCTTTCTTT
CASSPSGTGQTEAFF
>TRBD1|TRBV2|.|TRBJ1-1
TGTGCCAGCAAAGGGACAGGGGTGAGCACTGAAGCTTTCTTT
CASKGTGVSTEAFF
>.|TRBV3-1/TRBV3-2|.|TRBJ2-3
TGTGCCAGCAGCCATAGCAGGGGTAGCACAGATACGCAGTATTTT
CASSHSRGSTDTQYF
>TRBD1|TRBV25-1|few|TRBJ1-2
TGTGCCAGCAGTGTGACAGGGGGCGCGTATGGCTACACCTTC
CASSVTGGAYGYTF
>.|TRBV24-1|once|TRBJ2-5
TGTGCCACCAGTGATTTGCAGGGCGATCAAGAGACCCAGTACTTC
CATSDLQGDQETQYF
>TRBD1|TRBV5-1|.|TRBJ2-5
TGCGCCAGCAGTCCAGGCGACAGGGACCTAAAGACCCAGTACTTC
CASSPGDRDLKTQYF
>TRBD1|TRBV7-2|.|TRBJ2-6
TGTGCCAGCAGCTTAGGGACAGGATCTGGGGCCAACGTCCTGACTTTC
CASSLGTGSGANVLTF
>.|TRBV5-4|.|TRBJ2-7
TGTGCCAGCAGCAACAACAGGGCCTACGAGCAGTACTTC
CASSNNRAYEQYF
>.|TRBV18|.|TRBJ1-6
TGTGCCAGCTCACCATACAGTAACTCACCCCTCCACTTT
CASSPYSNSPLHF
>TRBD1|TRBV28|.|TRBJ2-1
TGTGCCAGCAATATTTTCGCGGGACAGGGGACCTTCTATGAGCAGTTCTTC
CASNIFAGQGTFYEQFF
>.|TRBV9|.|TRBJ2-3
TGTGCCAGCAGCGTAGGGGCAACAGATACGCAGTATTTT
CASSVGATDTQYF
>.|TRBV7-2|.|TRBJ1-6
TGTGCCAGCAGCTCCCGGACAAGCCCTATAGGGGCCTCACCCCTCCACTTT
CASSSRTSPIGASPLHF
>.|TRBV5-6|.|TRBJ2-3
TGTGCCAGCAGTTCCGCAGGGGTTGTGCAGTATTTT
CASSSAGVVQYF
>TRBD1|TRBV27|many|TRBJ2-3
TGTGCCAGCAGTTTACAGGGGGCTAGCACAGATACGCAGTATTTT
CASSLQGASTDTQYF
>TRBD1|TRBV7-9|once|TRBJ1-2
TGTGCCAGCAGCTCTACAGGGGGCGAAATCTATGGCTACACCTTC
CASSSTGGEIYGYTF
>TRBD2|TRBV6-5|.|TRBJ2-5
TGTGCCAGCACCAACCCGGGACTACAAGAGACCCAGTACTTC
CASTNPGLQETQYF
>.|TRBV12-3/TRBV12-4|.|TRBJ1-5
TGTGCCAGCAGTTTGACAGCTAATCAGCCCCAGCATTTT
CASSLTANQPQHF
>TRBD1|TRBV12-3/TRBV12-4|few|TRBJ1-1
TGTGCCAGCAGTCATGACAGGGACCGGGGGGCTTTCTTT
CASSHDRDRGAFF
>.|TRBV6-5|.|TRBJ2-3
TGTGCCAGCAGTTACGGACGGGGAGCCAACGCGCAGTATTTT
CASSYGRGANAQYF
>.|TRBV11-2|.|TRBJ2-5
TGTGCCAGCAGCTTAGGTAGTATGGTTTTCGAGACCCAGTACTTC
CASSLGSMVFETQYF
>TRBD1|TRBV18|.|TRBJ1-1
TGTGCCAGCTCACCAGGCGACAGGGGGGGTGAAGCTTTCTTT
CASSPGDRGGEAFF
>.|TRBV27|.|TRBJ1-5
TGTGCCAGCAGTGCCCTGCAGGGCCAGCCCCAGCATTTT
CASSALQGQPQHF
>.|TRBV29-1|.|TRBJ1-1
TGCAGCGTTGACCACAGGATTGGGGGGACTGAAGCTTTCTTT
CSVDHRIGGTEAFF
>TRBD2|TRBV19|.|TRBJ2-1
TGTGCCAGTAGTGAATTGGGACTAGCGGAGAACAATGAGCAGTTCTTC
CASSELGLAENNEQFF